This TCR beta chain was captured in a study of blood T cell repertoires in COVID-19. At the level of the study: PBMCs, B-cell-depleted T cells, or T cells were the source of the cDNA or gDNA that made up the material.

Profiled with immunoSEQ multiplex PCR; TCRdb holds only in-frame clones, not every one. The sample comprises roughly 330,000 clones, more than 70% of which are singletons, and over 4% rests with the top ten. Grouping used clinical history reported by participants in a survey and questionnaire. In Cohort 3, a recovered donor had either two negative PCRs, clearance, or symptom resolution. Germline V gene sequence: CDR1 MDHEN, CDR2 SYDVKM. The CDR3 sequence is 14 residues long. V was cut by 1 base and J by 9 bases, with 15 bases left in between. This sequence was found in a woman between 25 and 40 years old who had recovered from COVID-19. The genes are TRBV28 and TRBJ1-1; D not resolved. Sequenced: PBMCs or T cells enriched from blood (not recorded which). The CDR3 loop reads CASSLLNATPQAFF. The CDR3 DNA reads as TGTGCCAGCAGTTTATTGAACGCGACTCCCCAAGCTTTCTTT.